The clone carrying this TCR beta chain was observed once. Germline V lookup: CDR1 SGHAT, CDR2 FQNNGV. The CDR3 consists of 13 residues. Trimming removed 3 bases from V and 4 bases from J, with 6 bases in between. Here immunoSEQ multiplex PCR was the method, and the copy in TCRdb shows in-frame clones only, minus some. The sample includes about 250,000 clones, approximately 88% of them seen just once. This record comes from a study of blood T cell repertoires in COVID-19. Overall study context: Donors in the United States, Italy and Spain gave samples during acute or convalescent COVID-19.

Followed over time, Seattle patients had been enrolled while infection was active. The receptor comes from a woman aged 30 to 39 with COVID-19, enrolled during active disease. This chain joins TRBV11-2 and TRBJ1-4; no reliable D call. Sequencing used peripheral blood. The CDR3 nucleotides are TGTGCCAGCAGCTTCGGTAATAATGAAAAACTGTTTTTT. Its translation: CASSFGNNEKLFF.